These 30 T cell receptor beta chains share one sample of origin, sequenced in a study of identical twins. TCRdb recomputed calls from the 5' RACE reads with MiXCR, one row per CDR3 protein. This sample has more than 250,000 distinct CDR3 sequences, with under 9% found just once. A further study also used this sample, focusing on yellow fever vaccine responses in identical twins.

The specimen sequenced was memory (CD45RO+) T cells sorted from blood. Receptors were obtained from a young woman in good health.

The chain combines TRBV6-1 with TRBJ1-1; 8 bases agree with TRBD1. Germline V gives CDR1 MNHNS, CDR2 SASEGT. Trimming took 5 bases from V and 8 from J; bases not matched to a gene: 4. The CDR3 spans 12 residues. This chain's CDR3 is CASSRQGMEAFF. The CDR3 DNA reads TGTGCCAGCAGTAGACAGGGGATGGAAGCTTTCTTT.

V gene TRBV27 combines with J gene TRBJ2-3, with 11 positions matching TRBD2. The CDR3 is 16 amino acids. V dropped 7 bases and J dropped 1; count of bases not matched to a gene: 7. Germline loops: CDR1 MNHEY, CDR2 SMNVEV (reference sequence). In DNA, the CDR3 is TGTGCCAGCACCCGCACTAGCGGGGGACGCACAGATACGCAGTATTTT. Its protein is CASTRTSGGRTDTQYF.

The CDR3 reads CSARAGDYRQETQYF. The CDR3 bases are TGCAGTGCTAGAGCCGGGGACTACCGCCAAGAGACCCAGTACTTC. The chain employs TRBV20-1 and TRBJ2-5; 7 bases align to TRBD2. The CDR3 spans 15 residues. Germline-derived CDR1 and CDR2 are DFQATT and SNEGSKA (reference sequence). V shed 1 base and J 1 base; nucleotides not matched to a gene: 6.

The CDR3 DNA reads as TGTGCCAGCAGACCTTTAGTTCGGAGGGCCGATAAAAGCACAGATACGCAGTATTTT. This codes for CASRPLVRRADKSTDTQYF. The rearrangement joins TRBV5-6 to TRBJ2-3; D perhaps matches TRBD2 (6 bases). This CDR3 has 19 residues. Looked up from germline, CDR1 is SGHDT and CDR2 is YYEEEE. Between the trimmed V and J ends, which lost 5 bases and 0 bases, there was a span of 25 bases.

The chain combines TRBV3-1 with TRBJ2-5; 12 bases match TRBD2. Germline V gives CDR1 LGHDT, CDR2 YNNKEL (reference sequence). The CDR3 has 18 amino acids. The V segment lost 3 bases and the J segment 4 bases; nucleotides outside the gene matches: 12. CDR3 sequence: CASSQLGLAGPGGETQYF. CDR3 nucleotides: TGTGCCAGCAGCCAGCTAGGACTAGCGGGGCCTGGGGGAGAGACCCAGTACTTC.

This clonotype appeared many times. The chain is built from TRBV12-3 or TRBV12-4 and TRBJ2-3, with 14 nucleotides matching TRBD2. This CDR3 is built from 15 residues. J was trimmed by 5 bases and V by 6 bases; bases with no gene match: 4. The CDR3 region has the DNA TGTGCCAGCAGCCGGGGACTAGCGGGAGTAGATACGCAGTATTTT. Translation gives CASSRGLAGVDTQYF.

This chain uses TRBV6-5 with TRBJ1-4; 7 nucleotides match TRBD1. Germline values: CDR1 MNHEY, CDR2 SVGAGI. Trimming took 2 bases from V and 5 from J; bases not matched to a gene: 5. The CDR3 runs 15 residues. The CDR3 region is CASSYRRDRNEKLFF. The CDR3 nucleotides are TGTGCCAGCAGTTACCGCCGGGACAGAAATGAAAAACTGTTTTTT.

The chain recombines TRBV3-1 with TRBJ2-7; 10 bases map to TRBD1. The J segment lost 12 bases and the V segment lost 3 bases, leaving 8 bases of the junction unmatched. This CDR3 is 13 amino acids long. CDR1 and CDR2 from the germline V gene are LGHDT and YNNKEL (reference sequence). CDR3 loop: CASSHGQGGRPYV. In DNA form, the CDR3 reads TGTGCCAGCAGCCACGGACAGGGGGGTCGCCCGTACGTC.

This clonotype was seen only a few times. V usage is TRBV10-3 and J usage is TRBJ2-2, with 8 bases fitting TRBD1. CDR1 ENHRY and CDR2 SYGVKD come from the germline V gene. The CDR3 covers 14 residues. The junction had 5 bases not matched to a gene; V was cut back by 10 bases and J by 1 base. CDR3 in amino acids: CATDRGQNTGELFF. The CDR3 DNA reads as TGTGCCACTGACAGGGGTCAGAACACCGGGGAGCTGTTTTTT.

V usage is TRBV20-1 and J usage is TRBJ1-1; D might be TRBD1 (6 bases). The CDR3 sequence is 14 residues long. The germline V and J ends were trimmed by 1 base and 3 bases, with 12 bases remaining between them. Germline CDR1 DFQATT, CDR2 SNEGSKA (reference sequence). The CDR3 coding sequence is TGCAGTGCTAGAGGTTGGAGGGGGGACACTGAAGCTTTCTTT. Translation: CSARGWRGDTEAFF.

The J gene is TRBJ2-7, the V gene TRBV7-2; D gene uncertain. The CDR3 consists of 13 residues. Germline lookup yields CDR1 SGHTA and CDR2 FQGNSA. Trimming shortened V by 3 bases and J by 6 bases, and 12 bases separated the two germline ends. The CDR3 DNA is TGTGCCAGCAGCTTTCCTGTAGGGTCCGAGCAGTACTTC. Residues: CASSFPVGSEQYF.

This clonotype came up a few times. V is TRBV15 and J is TRBJ1-4, with TRBD1 matching over 7 bases. CDR1 and CDR2 from the germline V gene are LNHNV and YYDKDF (reference sequence). The V gene end was trimmed by 6 bases and the J gene end by 7 bases; junction bases not matched to a gene: 11. This CDR3 is 15 amino acids long. The CDR3 bases are TGTGCCACCAGTTTAGACAGGGCTCCTAGTGAAAAACTGTTTTTT. It codes for CATSLDRAPSEKLFF.

V gene TRBV6-5 combines with J gene TRBJ1-5, with D unclear. This CDR3 is built from 17 residues. The germline V and J ends were trimmed by 0 bases and 7 bases, with 19 bases remaining between them. CDR1 MNHEY and CDR2 SVGAGI come from the germline V gene. The CDR3 protein is CASSYSPSNTGVQPQHF. CDR3 bases: TGTGCCAGCAGTTACTCCCCCTCCAATACCGGAGTCCAGCCCCAGCATTTT.

This clonotype appeared many times. The chain combines TRBV3-1 with TRBJ1-3; D not resolved. Germline V lookup: CDR1 LGHDT, CDR2 YNNKEL (reference sequence). The CDR3 covers 15 residues. Trimming took 1 base from V and 0 from J, leaving 7 bases between them. The CDR3 coding sequence is TGTGCCAGCAGCCAAGCTACGAGCTCTGGAAACACCATATATTTT. As protein: CASSQATSSGNTIYF.

The J gene is TRBJ1-2, the V gene TRBV6-6; tentative D call: TRBD1 (6 bases). V dropped 5 bases and J dropped 8 bases, with 15 bases sitting between them. The CDR3 sequence is 13 residues long. Germline CDR1 is MNHNY and CDR2 is SVGAGI (reference sequence). CDR3 sequence: CASSRDTGDGYTF. CDR3 coding DNA: TGTGCCAGCAGTCGGGACACTGGCGACGGCTACACCTTC.

This clonotype was counted at least ten times. The V call is TRBV7-9, the J call TRBJ1-1; a weak D match, TRBD1 (5 bases). The V gene lost 7 bases and the J gene lost 1 base, with 10 bases spanning the gap. Germline V lookup: CDR1 SEHNR, CDR2 FQNEAQ (reference sequence). The length of the CDR3 is 13 residues. This chain's CDR3 is CASNRQENTEAFF. The CDR3 DNA reads as TGTGCCAGCAACAGGCAGGAGAACACTGAAGCTTTCTTT.

The sample holds a few counts of this clonotype. This chain uses TRBV6-1 with TRBJ2-7, with TRBD1 matching over 7 bases. This CDR3 comprises 14 residues. Germline loops: CDR1 MNHNS, CDR2 SASEGT. V lost 7 bases, J lost 6 bases, and 12 bases stayed unmatched. The DNA of the CDR3 is TGTGCCAGCACCCCCCGGACAGGTTTTGGCGAGCAGTACTTC. It is translated as CASTPRTGFGEQYF.

This clonotype was seen ten or more times. The gene calls are TRBV2 and TRBJ2-1, with 13 bases lining up with TRBD2. The trim removed 6 bases at V and 9 bases at J, leaving 8 bases unmatched. The CDR3 runs to 15 residues. The germline gives CDR1 SNHLY, CDR2 FYNNEI. In DNA, the CDR3 is TGTGCCAGCAGCGAACCGGGACTAGCGGGAACTGAGCAGTTCTTC. Amino acids: CASSEPGLAGTEQFF.

The chain links TRBV20-1 to TRBJ2-3, with 12 bases lining up with TRBD1. With V trimmed by 3 bases and J by 4 bases, 11 bases remained unmatched. The CDR3 totals 17 residues. The V gene's germline CDR1 is DFQATT and CDR2 SNEGSKA (reference sequence). For the CDR3, the DNA is TGCAGTGCTAGGGGGGACAGGGGGCGGGCGGCGGCAGATACGCAGTATTTT. Its translation: CSARGDRGRAAADTQYF.

The chain recombines TRBV5-1 with TRBJ2-6, with D possibly TRBD1 on 5 matching bases. V lost 0 bases and J 2 bases, leaving 9 bases between the germline ends. The CDR3 is 16 residues long. Germline V gene lookup returns CDR1 SGHRS and CDR2 YFSETQ. Here the CDR3 DNA reads TGCGCCAGCAGCTTGGGGCAGGGTGCTGGGGCCAACGTCCTGACTTTC. It is translated as CASSLGQGAGANVLTF.

The V and J genes are TRBV7-6 and TRBJ2-3; either TRBD1 or TRBD2 may fit D (5 bases each). Germline CDR1 and CDR2: SGHVS and FNYEAQ. The CDR3 runs to 16 residues. Trimming shortened V by 5 bases and J by 4 bases, and 19 bases separated the two germline ends. This CDR3 reads CASSPLTDVGADTQYF. The CDR3 DNA is TGTGCCAGCAGCCCTCTTACGGACGTGGGGGCAGATACGCAGTATTTT. The variable domain in full, completed from reference TRBV7-6 and TRBJ2-3, reads GAGVSQSPRYKVTKRGQDVALRCDPISGHVSLYWYRQALGQGPEFLTYFNYEAQQDKSGLPNDRFSAERPEGSISTLTIQRTEQRDSAMYRCASSPLTDVGADTQYFGPGTRLTVL.

J is TRBJ2-3 and V is TRBV24-1; possible D gene TRBD1, 5 bases. The CDR3 extends over 14 amino acids. Trimming left V 4 bases short and J 6 bases short, with 13 bases between. CDR1 is KGHDR and CDR2 is SFDVKD in the germline V gene. The CDR3 nucleotides read TGTGCCACCAGTGAGGGGCAGGTGGCCGATACGCAGTATTTT. Its translation is CATSEGQVADTQYF.

This sequence joins TRBV10-3 and TRBJ1-1; D is uncertain. Germline V gene data show CDR1 as ENHRY and CDR2 as SYGVKD. The V and J ends lost 6 bases and 8 bases respectively, with 19 bases between them. There are 14 residues in the CDR3. The CDR3 nucleotides read TGTGCCATCAGCGCCGGGCTCCTCTGCAGGGAAGCTTTCTTT. Residues: CAISAGLLCREAFF.

The chain combines TRBV5-5 with TRBJ2-3; 10 positions match TRBD1. The CDR3 is made up of 16 amino acids. Germline V gene lookup returns CDR1 SGHKS and CDR2 YYEKEE (reference sequence). Germline trimming cut 1 base from V and 9 bases from J; bases unmatched to any gene: 11. In DNA form, the CDR3 reads TGTGCCAGCAGCTTGTTAGGGGACAGGGGATCAGGGACGCAGTATTTT. It yields the protein CASSLLGDRGSGTQYF.

V gene TRBV15 combines with J gene TRBJ1-2; D remains ambiguous. The V end was cut by 0 bases, the J end by 0 bases, with 11 bases between. Germline V CDR1 and CDR2: LNHNV, YYDKDF (reference sequence). The CDR3 sequence is 16 residues long. The DNA of the CDR3 is TGTGCCACCAGCAGAGATCAGGCAGCACCTAACTATGGCTACACCTTC. This gives the protein CATSRDQAAPNYGYTF.

This clonotype was seen ten or more times. The chain uses TRBV11-2 and TRBJ2-5; D not certain. CDR1 SGHAT and CDR2 FQNNGV come from the germline V gene. Trimming left V 3 bases short and J 2 bases short, with 13 bases between. The CDR3 extends over 15 amino acids. The CDR3 region has the DNA TGTGCCAGCAGCTTGAGGCTGGCGCAACAAGAGACCCAGTACTTC. It codes for CASSLRLAQQETQYF.

This clonotype has a count of ten or more. The chain joins TRBV7-2 to TRBJ2-1; TRBD2 matches 11 bases. V was clipped by 0 bases and J by 5 bases; unmatched bases: 3. This CDR3 has 16 residues. The germline V gene encodes CDR1 SGHTA and CDR2 FQGNSA. CDR3 loop: CASSLALAGGNNEQFF. The CDR3, as DNA: TGTGCCAGCAGCTTAGCGCTAGCGGGAGGTAACAATGAGCAGTTCTTC.

This clonotype was found a few times. The chain links TRBV5-6 to TRBJ1-2; D may be TRBD1 (5 bases). Per germline, CDR1 SGHDT and CDR2 YYEEEE. The length of the CDR3 is 16 residues. The V gene lost 1 base and the J gene lost 4 bases, with 17 bases spanning the gap. The CDR3 bases are TGTGCCAGCAGCTTGCAGGGCGAACAACTACCCTATGGCTACACCTTC. Translated: CASSLQGEQLPYGYTF.

The chain combines TRBV27 with TRBJ2-1, with TRBD2 matching 7 bases. This CDR3 region has 16 residues. Trimming removed 6 bases from V and 0 bases from J; junction bases left unmatched: 8. Per the germline V gene, CDR1 is MNHEY and CDR2 is SMNVEV (reference sequence). The CDR3 spells CASRGGFLGSYNEQFF. CDR3 DNA sequence: TGTGCCAGCAGGGGAGGGTTTCTAGGCTCCTACAATGAGCAGTTCTTC.

The V gene is TRBV5-5, the J gene TRBJ2-3, with D hard to call. CDR1 SGHKS and CDR2 YYEKEE come from the germline V gene (reference sequence). This CDR3 is 14 amino acids long. Trimming took off 4 bases at V and 1 base at J, with 10 bases between the two ends. CDR3 amino acids: CASSLNYGTDTQYF. The DNA of the CDR3 is TGTGCCAGCAGCCTTAACTACGGCACAGATACGCAGTATTTT.